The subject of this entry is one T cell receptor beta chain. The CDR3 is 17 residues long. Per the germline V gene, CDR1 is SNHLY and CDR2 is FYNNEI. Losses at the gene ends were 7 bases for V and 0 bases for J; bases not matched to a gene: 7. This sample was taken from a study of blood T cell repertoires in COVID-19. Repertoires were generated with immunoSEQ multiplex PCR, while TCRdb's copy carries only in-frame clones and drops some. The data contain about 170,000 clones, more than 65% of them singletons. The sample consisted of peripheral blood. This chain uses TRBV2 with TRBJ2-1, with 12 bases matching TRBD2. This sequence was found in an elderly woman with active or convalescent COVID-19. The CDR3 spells CASIAGTSGLSYNEQFF. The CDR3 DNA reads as TGTGCCAGCATCGCCGGGACTAGCGGGCTCTCCTACAATGAGCAGTTCTTC. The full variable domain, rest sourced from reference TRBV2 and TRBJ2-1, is EPEVTQTPSHQVTQMGQEVILRCVPISNHLYFYWYRQILGQKVEFLVSFYNNEISEKSEIFDDQFSVERPDGSNFTLKIRSTKLEDSAMYFCASIAGTSGLSYNEQFFGPGTRLTVL.